The rows below give T cell receptor beta chains drawn from one sample of a study of response to subunit inactivated influenza vaccine. TCRdb used MiXCR to reprocess the RT-PCR reads, holding one entry per CDR3 protein. The sample shows about 160,000 distinct CDR3 sequences, 9.5% to 13% of them seen only once. This sample comprised non-naive T cells sorted from PBMCs, obtained 35 to 45 days after vaccination. Every receptor here comes from a man aged 45-65 years who received an inactivated influenza vaccine. The CDR3 runs from the conserved cysteine through the conserved F or W. The D gene is left open where the match is weak. The size field is filled for only some rows; it gives once, few, many or a size class.

TGCGCCAGCAGCCAAGATGCCCAGCGGGGGGCTGAGACCCAGTACTTC CASSQDAQRGAETQYF TRBD2 TRBJ2-5 TRBV4-1 16 .
TGTGCCACCTCCCGAGACACCGGGGAGCTGTTTTTT CATSRDTGELFF . TRBJ2-2 TRBV6-6 12 many
TGTGCCAGCAGTTTATCACAGGGCTCCTATAATTCACCCCTCCACTTT CASSLSQGSYNSPLHF . TRBJ1-6 TRBV27 16 few
TGTGCCAGCAGCTATCCCATGGCGGGGAGCTCCTACAATGAGCAGTTCTTC CASSYPMAGSSYNEQFF . TRBJ2-1 TRBV11-2 17 .
TGCGCCAGCAGCCTGGCGGCTGCTAGCGGACCTACCGGGGAGCTGTTTTTT CASSLAAASGPTGELFF TRBD2 TRBJ2-2 TRBV5-1 17 .
TGCGCCAGCAGCCAAGGGTCATCTAACTATGGCTACACCTTC CASSQGSSNYGYTF . TRBJ1-2 TRBV4-3 14 many
TGTGCCAGCAGCTGGGGACTCGCTAGCACAGATACGCAGTATTTT CASSWGLASTDTQYF . TRBJ2-3 TRBV7-6 15 .
TGTGCCAGCAGCTGGCAGGGTAGGTACGAGCAGTACTTC CASSWQGRYEQYF . TRBJ2-7 TRBV5-6 13 .
TGTGCCAGCAGCTTAGTGTCGAACACCGGGGAGCTGTTTTTT CASSLVSNTGELFF . TRBJ2-2 TRBV7-2 14 medium-sized
TGTGCCACCAGAGCCGGGACAGGGGTCATGAACACTGAAGCTTTCTTT CATRAGTGVMNTEAFF TRBD1 TRBJ1-1 TRBV24-1 16 many
TGCGCCAGCAGCTTGGCCGGCCTGGAAGGAAACACCATATATTTT CASSLAGLEGNTIYF . TRBJ1-3 TRBV5-1 15 .
TGTGCCAGCAGAAGGACACCGGACACCGGGGAGCTGTTTTTT CASRRTPDTGELFF . TRBJ2-2 TRBV2 14 many
TGCAGCGCGAATGTACAGGGCGGACGTGAAGCTTTCTTT CSANVQGGREAFF . TRBJ1-1 TRBV29-1 13 .
TGTGCCAGCAGTTTTCCAAAATCACCCCTCCACTTT CASSFPKSPLHF . TRBJ1-6 TRBV7-2 12 .
TGTGCCAGCAGCTCGGGGGGGCGCACTGAAGCTTTCTTT CASSSGGRTEAFF . TRBJ1-1 TRBV5-4 13 .
TGTGCCAGCAGTTTTCTGGAGTATGAGCAGTTCTTC CASSFLEYEQFF . TRBJ2-1 TRBV28 12 few
TGTGCCAGCAGCTTAGGTCTAAAGGAGACCCAGTACTTC CASSLGLKETQYF . TRBJ2-5 TRBV7-9 13 many
TGTGCCATCAGCCCCTACCTCCTCTGCACAGATACGCAGTATTTT CAISPYLLCTDTQYF . TRBJ2-3 TRBV5-5 15 .
TGTGCCAGCAGTTACAGGGACGGGAACACTGAAGCTTTCTTT CASSYRDGNTEAFF . TRBJ1-1 TRBV2 14 .
TGCAGTGCTAGAGTTCCTCTGGCGGGGAGCACAGATACGCAGTATTTT CSARVPLAGSTDTQYF . TRBJ2-3 TRBV20-1 16 once
TGTGCCAGCAGTGAAATAGGGACAGGGGGTGCAGAGCAGTACTTC CASSEIGTGGAEQYF TRBD1 TRBJ2-7 TRBV2 15 .
TGCGCCAGCAGTGAGTCGACCGGGGGGAATTCACCCCTCCACTTT CASSESTGGNSPLHF . TRBJ1-6 TRBV10-1 15 once
TGTGCCAGCAGTTCTCGGTCACTAGCGGGATCGAATGAGCAGTTCTTC CASSSRSLAGSNEQFF TRBD2 TRBJ2-1 TRBV6-2/TRBV6-3 16 many
TGTGCCAGCAGCTTAATCTCGACAGGGGCCAACTATGGCTACACCTTC CASSLISTGANYGYTF TRBD1 TRBJ1-2 TRBV7-8 16 .
TGCGCCAGCAGTCCCACGACCTATGGCTACACCTTC CASSPTTYGYTF . TRBJ1-2 TRBV5-1 12 few
TGTGCCAGCAGTTACGCTCCGGGCATATCTGGAAACACCATATATTTT CASSYAPGISGNTIYF . TRBJ1-3 TRBV6-5 16 .
TGTGCCAGCAGGTGGGGAATGGCTGAAGCTTTCTTT CASRWGMAEAFF . TRBJ1-1 TRBV7-9 12 many
TGTGCCAGCTCACGGGAGACAGGGGGCGGGAACGAGCAGTACTTC CASSRETGGGNEQYF TRBD1 TRBJ2-7 TRBV18 15 .
TGCAGTGCTAAAAAGACGGTGAAGACTGAAGCTTTCTTT CSAKKTVKTEAFF . TRBJ1-1 TRBV20-1 13 many
TGTGCCAGCAGCTCCTCCGGGACTAGCGGCGGGGAGCTGTTTTTT CASSSSGTSGGELFF TRBD2 TRBJ2-2 TRBV7-3 15 .
TGTGCCAGCAGCTTCACCGGGACTAGCGTTTTCTTC CASSFTGTSVFF TRBD2 TRBJ2-1 TRBV14 12 few
TGTGCCAGCAGTACAGGACAGGTCCGGGGCGGCTACACCTTC CASSTGQVRGGYTF TRBD1 TRBJ1-2 TRBV6-1 14 many
TGTGCCAGCAGCCAAGATTGGGCTAGCCCTAGCACAGATACGCAGTATTTT CASSQDWASPSTDTQYF . TRBJ2-3 TRBV14 17 .
TGCGCCAGCAAAGGGGAAGAGACCCAGTACTTC CASKGEETQYF . TRBJ2-5 TRBV5-1 11 many
TGTGCCAGCAGCCAAAAAAAGGGGCCTGGGGCCAACGTCCTGACTTTC CASSQKKGPGANVLTF . TRBJ2-6 TRBV4-2 16 few
TGTGCCAGCAGTCCTCAGGGGAACAACAATGAGCAGTTCTTC CASSPQGNNNEQFF . TRBJ2-1 TRBV12-3/TRBV12-4 14 many
TGCAGCGTTGATAAGCCCGGGACAGCCGGCGAGCAGTACTTC CSVDKPGTAGEQYF TRBD1 TRBJ2-7 TRBV29-1 14 many
TGCAGTGCTCACTCCGGTCAGCTCAGTGGCTACACCTTC CSAHSGQLSGYTF . TRBJ1-2 TRBV20-1 13 few
TGTGCCAGTAGCTTACCGGGACAGCAAGGAGGTGAGCAGTTCTTC CASSLPGQQGGEQFF TRBD1 TRBJ2-1 TRBV19 15 few
TGTGCCACCAGTGATTGGACAGGACCAGGGAAAGAGACCCAGTACTTC CATSDWTGPGKETQYF TRBD1 TRBJ2-5 TRBV24-1 16 .
TGTGCCAGCAACCTCGGGGGAGTCAATGAGCAGTTCTTC CASNLGGVNEQFF . TRBJ2-1 TRBV9 13 .
TGTGCCAGCAGTTTTGCAGGGGCTGGCAATCAGCCCCAGCATTTT CASSFAGAGNQPQHF . TRBJ1-5 TRBV27 15 few
TGTGCCAGCACCCTTCCTCTCGGGGAGCTGTTTTTT CASTLPLGELFF . TRBJ2-2 TRBV12-3/TRBV12-4 12 many
TGTGCCACCAGCAGAGGGAAATCAATGAACACTGAAGCTTTCTTT CATSRGKSMNTEAFF . TRBJ1-1 TRBV15 15 few
TGCGCCAGCAGCTTGGAACCCCCGGGACAGGGTTACAATGAGCAGTTCTTC CASSLEPPGQGYNEQFF TRBD1 TRBJ2-1 TRBV5-1 17 few
TGCGCCAGCAGCCGGGGGTCGGGGGGTAGGGGACCCTACAATGAGCAGTTCTTC CASSRGSGGRGPYNEQFF TRBD2 TRBJ2-1 TRBV4-1 18 few